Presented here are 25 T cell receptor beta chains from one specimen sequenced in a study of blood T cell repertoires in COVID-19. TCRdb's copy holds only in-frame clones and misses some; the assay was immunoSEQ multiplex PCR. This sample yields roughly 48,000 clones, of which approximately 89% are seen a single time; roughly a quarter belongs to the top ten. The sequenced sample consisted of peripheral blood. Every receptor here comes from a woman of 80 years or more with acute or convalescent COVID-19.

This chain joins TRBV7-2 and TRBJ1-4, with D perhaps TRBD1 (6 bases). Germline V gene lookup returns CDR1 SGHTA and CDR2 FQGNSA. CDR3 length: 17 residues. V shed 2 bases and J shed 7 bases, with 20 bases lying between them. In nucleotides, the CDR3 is TGTGCCAGCAGCTTAAGGGGTAGGGGGGGGTTTGGTGAAAAACTGTTTTTT. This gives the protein CASSLRGRGGFGEKLFF.

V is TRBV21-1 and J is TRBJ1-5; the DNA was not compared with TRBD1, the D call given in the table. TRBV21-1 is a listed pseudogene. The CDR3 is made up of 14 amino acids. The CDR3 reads CASRGQGLDQPQHF. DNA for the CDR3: TGTGCCAGCCGGGGACAGGGGTTAGATCAGCCCCAGCATTTT.

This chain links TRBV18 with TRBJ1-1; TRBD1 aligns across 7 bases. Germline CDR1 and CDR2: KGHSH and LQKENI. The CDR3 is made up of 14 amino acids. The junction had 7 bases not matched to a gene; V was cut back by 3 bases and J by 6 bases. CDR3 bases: TGTGCCAGCTCACCGACAGGGACTCTGGCTGAAGCTTTCTTT. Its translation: CASSPTGTLAEAFF. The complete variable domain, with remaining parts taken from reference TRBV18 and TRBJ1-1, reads NAGVMQNPRHLVRRRGQEARLRCSPMKGHSHVYWYRQLPEEGLKFMVYLQKENIIDESGMPKERFSAEFPKEGPSILRIQQVVRGDSAAYFCASSPTGTLAEAFFGQGTRLTVV.

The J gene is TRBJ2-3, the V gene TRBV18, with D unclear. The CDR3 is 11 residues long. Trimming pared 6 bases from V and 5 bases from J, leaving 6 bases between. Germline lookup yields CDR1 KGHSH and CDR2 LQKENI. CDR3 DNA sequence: TGTGCCAGCTCCCCGGGAGATACGCAGTATTTT. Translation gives CASSPGDTQYF.

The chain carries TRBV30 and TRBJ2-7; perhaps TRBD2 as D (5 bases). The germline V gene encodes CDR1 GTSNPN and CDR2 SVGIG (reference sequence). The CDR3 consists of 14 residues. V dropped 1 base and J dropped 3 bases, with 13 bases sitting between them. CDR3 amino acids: CAWSELSEGYEQYF. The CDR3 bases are TGTGCCTGGAGTGAGCTTAGCGAAGGCTACGAGCAGTACTTC. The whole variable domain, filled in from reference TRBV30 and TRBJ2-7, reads SQTIHQWPATLVQPVGSPLSLECTVEGTSNPNLYWYRQAAGRGLQLLFYSVGIGQISSEVPQNLSASRPQDRQFILSSKKLLLSDSGFYLCAWSELSEGYEQYFGPGTRLTVT.

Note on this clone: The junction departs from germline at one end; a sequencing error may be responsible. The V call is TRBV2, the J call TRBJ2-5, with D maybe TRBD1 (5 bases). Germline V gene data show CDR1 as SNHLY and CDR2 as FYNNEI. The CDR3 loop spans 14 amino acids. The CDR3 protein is CATAINQGQQTQYF. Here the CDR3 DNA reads TGTGCCACCGCGATCAACCAGGGCCAACAGACCCAGTACTTC.

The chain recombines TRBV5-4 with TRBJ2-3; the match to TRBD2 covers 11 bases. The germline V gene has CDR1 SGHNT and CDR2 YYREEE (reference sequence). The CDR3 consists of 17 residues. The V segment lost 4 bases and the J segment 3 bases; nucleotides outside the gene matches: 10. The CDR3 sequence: CASSGGSGGAGTDTQYF. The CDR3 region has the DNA TGTGCCAGCAGCGGGGGTAGCGGGGGGGCCGGGACAGATACGCAGTATTTT.

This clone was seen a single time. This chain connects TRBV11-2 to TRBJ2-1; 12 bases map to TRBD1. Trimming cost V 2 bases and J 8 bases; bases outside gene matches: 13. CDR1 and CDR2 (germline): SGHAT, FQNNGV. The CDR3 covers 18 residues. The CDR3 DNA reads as TGTGCCAGCAGCTTATATGGGACAGGGGGCGCGTTAAGGGATGAGCAGTTCTTC. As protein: CASSLYGTGGALRDEQFF.

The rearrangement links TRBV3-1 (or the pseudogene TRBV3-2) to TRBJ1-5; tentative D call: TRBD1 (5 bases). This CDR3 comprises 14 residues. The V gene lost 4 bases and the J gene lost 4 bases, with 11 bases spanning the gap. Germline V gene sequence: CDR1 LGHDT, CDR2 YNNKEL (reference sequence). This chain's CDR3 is CASSPNQGNQPQHF. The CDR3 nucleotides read TGTGCCAGCAGCCCAAATCAGGGAAATCAGCCCCAGCATTTT.

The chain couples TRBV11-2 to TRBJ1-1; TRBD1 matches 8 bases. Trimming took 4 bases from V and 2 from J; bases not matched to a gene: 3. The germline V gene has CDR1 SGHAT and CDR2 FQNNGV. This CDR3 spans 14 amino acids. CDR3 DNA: TGTGCCAGCAGCTCGGGACAGGTTAACACTGAAGCTTTCTTT. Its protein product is CASSSGQVNTEAFF.

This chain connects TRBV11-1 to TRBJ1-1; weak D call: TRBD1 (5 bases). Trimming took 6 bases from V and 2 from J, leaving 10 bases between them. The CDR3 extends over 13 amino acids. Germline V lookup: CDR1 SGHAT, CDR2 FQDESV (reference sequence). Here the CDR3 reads CASSFDRNTEAFF. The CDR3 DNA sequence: TGTGCCAGCAGTTTTGACAGAAACACTGAAGCTTTCTTT.

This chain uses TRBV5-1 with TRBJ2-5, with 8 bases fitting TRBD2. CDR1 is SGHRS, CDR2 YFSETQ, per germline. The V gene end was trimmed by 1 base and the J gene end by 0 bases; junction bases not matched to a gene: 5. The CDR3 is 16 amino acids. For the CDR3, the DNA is TGCGCCAGCAGCTTGCGGGGCGGGGGGTACCAAGAGACCCAGTACTTC. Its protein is CASSLRGGGYQETQYF.

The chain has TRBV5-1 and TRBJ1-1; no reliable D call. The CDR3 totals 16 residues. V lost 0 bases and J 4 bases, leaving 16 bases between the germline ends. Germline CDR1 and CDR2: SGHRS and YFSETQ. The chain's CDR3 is CASSLGLNTRGTEAFF. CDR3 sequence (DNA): TGCGCCAGCAGCTTGGGCCTTAATACCCGAGGCACTGAAGCTTTCTTT.

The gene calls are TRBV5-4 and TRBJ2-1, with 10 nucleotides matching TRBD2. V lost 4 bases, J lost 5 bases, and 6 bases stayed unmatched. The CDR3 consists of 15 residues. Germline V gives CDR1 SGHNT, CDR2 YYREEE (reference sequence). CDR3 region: CASSPPLAGDNEQFF. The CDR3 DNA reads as TGTGCCAGCAGCCCCCCGCTAGCGGGGGACAATGAGCAGTTCTTC.

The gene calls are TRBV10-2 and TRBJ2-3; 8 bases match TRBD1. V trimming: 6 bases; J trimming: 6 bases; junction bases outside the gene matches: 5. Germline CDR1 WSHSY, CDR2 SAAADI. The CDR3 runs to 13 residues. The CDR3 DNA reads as TGCGCCAGCAGGGACAGGGCAACGGATACGCAGTATTTT. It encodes CASRDRATDTQYF.

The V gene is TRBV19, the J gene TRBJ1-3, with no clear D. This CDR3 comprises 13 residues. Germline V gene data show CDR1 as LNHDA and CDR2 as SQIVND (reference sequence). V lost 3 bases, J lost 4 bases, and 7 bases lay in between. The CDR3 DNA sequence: TGTGCCAGTAGTATCCAGTCCGGAAACACCATATATTTT. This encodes CASSIQSGNTIYF.

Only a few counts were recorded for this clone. The CDR3 spells CSASLRSDEQFF. The DNA of the CDR3 is TGCAGTGCTAGTCTCCGTAGCGATGAGCAGTTCTTC. The V call is TRBV20-1, the J call TRBJ2-1, with D perhaps TRBD2 (5 bases). This CDR3 is 12 amino acids long. Germline V gives CDR1 DFQATT, CDR2 SNEGSKA (reference sequence). V lost 3 bases to trimming and J lost 8 bases, with 11 bases between them.

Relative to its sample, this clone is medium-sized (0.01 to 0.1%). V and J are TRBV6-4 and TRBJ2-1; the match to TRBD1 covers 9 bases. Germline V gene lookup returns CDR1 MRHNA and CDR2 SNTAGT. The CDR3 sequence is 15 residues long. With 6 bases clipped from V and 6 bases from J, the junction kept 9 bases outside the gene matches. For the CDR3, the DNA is TGTGCCAGCAGAAGGGGACAGGGAGGAATCAATGAGCAGTTCTTC. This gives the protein CASRRGQGGINEQFF.

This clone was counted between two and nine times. The CDR3 DNA reads TGTGCCAGCAGTTTGTTCACAGACTATGGCTACACCTTC. Translated, it gives CASSLFTDYGYTF. The chain joins TRBV28 to TRBJ1-2, with no clear D. The germline V and J ends were trimmed by 3 bases and 3 bases, with 8 bases remaining between them. This CDR3 spans 13 amino acids. The V gene's germline CDR1 is MDHEN and CDR2 SYDVKM.

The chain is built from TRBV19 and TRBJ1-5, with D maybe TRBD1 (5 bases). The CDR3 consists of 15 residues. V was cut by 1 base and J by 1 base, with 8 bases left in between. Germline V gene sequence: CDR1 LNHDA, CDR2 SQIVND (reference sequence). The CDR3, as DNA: TGTGCCAGTAGTATAGGTCCAGGGAGCAATCAGCCCCAGCATTTT. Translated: CASSIGPGSNQPQHF. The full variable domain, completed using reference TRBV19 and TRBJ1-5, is DGGITQSPKYLFRKEGQNVTLSCEQNLNHDAMYWYRQDPGQGLRLIYYSQIVNDFQKGDIAEGYSVSREKKESFPLTVTSAQKNPTAFYLCASSIGPGSNQPQHFGDGTRLSIL.

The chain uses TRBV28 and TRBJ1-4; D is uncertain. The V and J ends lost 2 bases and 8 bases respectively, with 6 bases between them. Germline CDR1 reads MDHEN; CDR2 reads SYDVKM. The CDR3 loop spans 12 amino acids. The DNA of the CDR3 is TGTGCCAGCAGTTTAACGGGAGAAAAACTGTTTTTT. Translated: CASSLTGEKLFF.

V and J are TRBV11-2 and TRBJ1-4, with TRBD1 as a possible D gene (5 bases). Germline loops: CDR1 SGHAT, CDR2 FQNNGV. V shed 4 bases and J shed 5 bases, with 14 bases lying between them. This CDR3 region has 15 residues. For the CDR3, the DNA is TGTGCCAGCAGCTCCCGACCAGGGTTGAATGAAAAACTGTTTTTT. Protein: CASSSRPGLNEKLFF.

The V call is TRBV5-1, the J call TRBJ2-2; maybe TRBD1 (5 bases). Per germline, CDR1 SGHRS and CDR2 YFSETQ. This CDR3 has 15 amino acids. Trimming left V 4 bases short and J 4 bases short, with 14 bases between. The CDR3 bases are TGCGCCAGCAGCACCAGGGTTCTTGGCACCGGGGAGCTGTTTTTT. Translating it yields CASSTRVLGTGELFF.

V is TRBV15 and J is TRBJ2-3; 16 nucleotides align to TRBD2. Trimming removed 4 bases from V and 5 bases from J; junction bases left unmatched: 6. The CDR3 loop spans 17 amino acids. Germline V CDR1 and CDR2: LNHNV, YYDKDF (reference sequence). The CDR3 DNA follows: TGTGCCACCAGCAAGGGACTAGCGGGGGGGCTAGTAGATACGCAGTATTTT. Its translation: CATSKGLAGGLVDTQYF.

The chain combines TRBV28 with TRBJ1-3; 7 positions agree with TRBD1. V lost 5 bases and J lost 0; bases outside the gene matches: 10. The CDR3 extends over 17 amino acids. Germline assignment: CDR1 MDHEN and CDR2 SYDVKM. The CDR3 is CASSPTGQPNSGNTIYF. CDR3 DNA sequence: TGTGCCAGCAGTCCCACGGGACAGCCGAACTCTGGAAACACCATATATTTT.